A single sample gave rise to the 24 T cell receptor beta chains below, sequenced in a study of shared clonotypes between healthy human individuals. Sequencing used immunoSEQ multiplex PCR; TCRdb keeps in-frame clones, though not all of them. The sample lists hundreds of thousands of clones, over 65% occurring once. The sequencing input was PBMCs. The source is a woman between 40 and 55 years old in good health. Some clones in this sample may be carry-over from other donors' samples.

In this sample, this clone turned up once. This chain links TRBV27 with TRBJ1-2, with 11 bases aligning to TRBD1. Germline V gives CDR1 MNHEY, CDR2 SMNVEV (reference sequence). The V segment lost 6 bases and the J segment 2 bases; nucleotides outside the gene matches: 2. This CDR3 has 14 amino acids. The CDR3 sequence: CASRRDRGNYGYTF. In nucleotides, the CDR3 is TGTGCCAGCAGGAGGGACAGGGGGAACTATGGCTACACCTTC.

The chain has TRBV2 and TRBJ1-3; D is undetermined. Germline-derived CDR1 and CDR2 are SNHLY and FYNNEI. CDR3 length: 14 amino acids. The ends were cut back, 8 bases at V and 0 bases at J, with 11 bases in the middle. Here the CDR3 reads CASVAATSGNTIYF. The CDR3 coding sequence is TGTGCCAGCGTTGCGGCGACCTCTGGAAACACCATATATTTT.

In this sample, this clone turned up once. A clone one base away is much larger, so this may be a read error. The chain carries TRBV30 and TRBJ2-7; D tentatively reads TRBD1 or TRBD2 (5 bases each). The germline V gene has CDR1 GTSNPN and CDR2 SVGIG (reference sequence). The CDR3 sequence is 11 residues long. CDR3 sequence reads: CTWAGSYEQYF. The CDR3 coding sequence is TGTACCTGGGCAGGGAGCTACGAGCAGTACTTC.

The rearrangement uses TRBV7-2 and TRBJ1-1, with D uncertain. The CDR3 has 13 residues. Germline V gives CDR1 SGHTA, CDR2 FQGNSA. V was clipped by 5 bases and J by 3 bases, with 10 bases between them. This CDR3 is CASSPAGDTEAFF. In DNA form, the CDR3 reads TGTGCCAGCAGCCCCGCCGGGGACACTGAAGCTTTCTTT.

The rearrangement links TRBV28 to TRBJ1-2, with 9 bases fitting TRBD1. This CDR3 spans 13 amino acids. J lost 6 bases, V lost 7 bases, and 6 bases had no gene match. Germline V gives CDR1 MDHEN, CDR2 SYDVKM. CDR3: CASNLGQGNGYTF. The CDR3 DNA sequence: TGTGCCAGCAACCTGGGACAGGGAAATGGCTACACCTTC.

This clone was seen a few times. This chain links TRBV14 with TRBJ2-6; no clear D gene. The germline V and J ends were trimmed by 3 bases and 3 bases, with 6 bases remaining between them. CDR1 SGHDN and CDR2 FVKESK come from the germline V gene. The CDR3 is 14 residues long. The CDR3: CASSQALGANVLTF. The CDR3 DNA follows: TGTGCCAGCAGCCAGGCCCTTGGGGCCAACGTCCTGACTTTC. Looking up the rest from reference TRBV14 and TRBJ2-6 gives the full variable domain: EAGVTQFPSHSVIEKGQTVTLRCDPISGHDNLYWYRRVMGKEIKFLLHFVKESKQDESGMPNNRFLAERTGGTYSTLKVQPAELEDSGVYFCASSQALGANVLTFGAGSRLTVL.

The V call is TRBV27, the J call TRBJ1-2; D uncertain. V gave up 3 bases and J gave up 4 bases, with 9 bases separating them. Germline V gene data show CDR1 as MNHEY and CDR2 as SMNVEV (reference sequence). This CDR3 region has 13 residues. DNA of the CDR3: TGTGCCAGCAGTTTTAGTTTTAGCTATGGCTACACCTTC. This sequence encodes CASSFSFSYGYTF.

Only one count was recorded for this clone. The chain recombines TRBV7-3 with TRBJ2-1; TRBD2 matches 13 bases. Germline V gene sequence: CDR1 SGHTA, CDR2 FQGTGA. CDR3 length equals 15 residues. V shed 4 bases, J shed 5 bases, and the junction held 2 bases outside the gene matches. CDR3 sequence: CASSSGLAGDNEQFF. The CDR3 nucleotides are TGTGCCAGCAGCTCAGGACTAGCGGGAGACAATGAGCAGTTCTTC.

This rearrangement joins TRBV4-3 to TRBJ2-2; 9 bases fit TRBD1. Germline CDR1 LGHNA, CDR2 YSLEER. The ends lost 4 bases at V and 8 bases at J; junction bases unmatched: 5. This CDR3 region has 14 residues. The CDR3 sequence: CASSLSDRGGELFF. The CDR3 DNA follows: TGCGCCAGCAGCCTCTCGGACAGGGGAGGGGAGCTGTTTTTT.

The CDR3 spells CASSPRQDYEQYF. For the CDR3, the DNA is TGTGCCAGCAGTCCACGACAGGACTACGAGCAGTACTTC. The V gene is TRBV27, the J gene TRBJ2-5, with D possibly being TRBD1 (6 bases). The end of the DNA is better explained by TRBJ2-7, so the J call may be wrong. Germline V CDR1 and CDR2: MNHEY, SMNVEV (reference sequence). The CDR3 extends over 13 amino acids.

This clone was counted once. It is likely a read error: a sequence one base away is far more abundant. The sample has other DNA sequences that encode this CDR3 too. J is TRBJ2-2 and V is TRBV30; weak D call: TRBD2 (6 bases). The CDR3 has 15 amino acids. Germline CDR1 is GTSNPN and CDR2 is SVGIG (reference sequence). As DNA, the CDR3 is TGCGCCTGGAGTCGGCTAGCGACCATAACCGGGGAGCTGTTTTTT. Its protein product is CAWSRLATITGELFF.

About this clone: The sample carries other DNA sequences with the same CDR3. Here the CDR3 reads CSVAPTGGIYGYTF. CDR3 DNA sequence: TGCAGCGTCGCTCCGACGGGGGGCATCTATGGCTACACCTTC. The chain uses TRBV29-1 and TRBJ1-2, with a possible D match to TRBD1 (6 bases). Germline V gives CDR1 SQVTM, CDR2 ANQGSEA. The CDR3 spans 14 residues. The germline V and J ends were trimmed by 6 bases and 4 bases, with 18 bases remaining between them.

This clone occurred once. At one end, the junction sequence differs from germline, possibly due to a read error. The chain links TRBV7-7 to TRBJ2-5; D is ambiguous. This CDR3 comprises 13 residues. The germline V gene has CDR1 SSHAT and CDR2 FNYEAQ (reference sequence). The CDR3 protein is CASSLDGQETQYF. CDR3 bases: TGTGCTAGCAGCTTAGACGGCCAAGAGACCCAGTACTTC.

J is TRBJ2-3 and V is TRBV4-3, with D unresolved. This CDR3 is built from 13 residues. Trimming took off 0 bases at V and 4 bases at J, with 5 bases between the two ends. Germline lookup yields CDR1 LGHNA and CDR2 YSLEER. CDR3 bases: TGCGCCAGCAGCCAAGATTGGGCAGATACGCAGTATTTT. Protein: CASSQDWADTQYF.

The rearrangement links TRBV19 to TRBJ1-4; D perhaps matches TRBD1 (5 bases). V gave up 7 bases and J gave up 7 bases, with 13 bases separating them. The CDR3 runs 13 residues. Per the germline V gene, CDR1 is LNHDA and CDR2 is SQIVND (reference sequence). The CDR3 reads CASTSGGVEKLFF. The CDR3 nucleotides are TGTGCCAGTACCTCCGGGGGTGTTGAAAAACTGTTTTTT. Using reference TRBV19 and TRBJ1-4 for the parts outside the CDR3, the full variable domain is DGGITQSPKYLFRKEGQNVTLSCEQNLNHDAMYWYRQDPGQGLRLIYYSQIVNDFQKGDIAEGYSVSREKKESFPLTVTSAQKNPTAFYLCASTSGGVEKLFFGSGTQLSVL.

The table lists this clone with many counts. The CDR3 spells CASRVATSYSYEQYF. The DNA for the CDR3 is TGCGCCAGCAGGGTGGCAACCAGTTACTCCTACGAGCAGTACTTC. The chain has TRBV5-1 and TRBJ2-7, with no clear D. The CDR3 consists of 15 residues. Per the germline V gene, CDR1 is SGHRS and CDR2 is YFSETQ. With 5 bases removed from V and 0 bases from J, the gap between germline ends came to 15 bases.

The J gene is TRBJ2-2, the V gene TRBV5-1; 12 bases map to TRBD2. V was clipped by 0 bases and J by 4 bases; unmatched bases: 10. The germline V gene encodes CDR1 SGHRS and CDR2 YFSETQ. This CDR3 is built from 19 residues. The CDR3 is CASSLVLLAGGLVTGELFF. DNA of the CDR3: TGCGCCAGCAGCTTGGTCCTCCTAGCGGGAGGGTTGGTCACCGGGGAGCTGTTTTTT.

The gene calls are TRBV19 and TRBJ2-2; TRBD2 agrees at 8 bases. CDR3 length: 16 residues. Germline V gene data show CDR1 as LNHDA and CDR2 as SQIVND (reference sequence). V dropped 9 bases and J dropped 3; count of bases not matched to a gene: 12. This CDR3 is CASRSGGAGDTGELFF. The DNA for the CDR3 is TGTGCCAGCCGGTCGGGCGGAGCGGGGGACACCGGGGAGCTGTTTTTT.

This chain uses TRBV7-8 with TRBJ2-7, with TRBD1 matching over 8 bases. The CDR3 loop spans 17 amino acids. Looked up from germline, CDR1 is SGHVS and CDR2 is FQNEAQ. The J segment lost 3 bases and the V segment lost 1 base, leaving 11 bases of the junction unmatched. The DNA for the CDR3 is TGTGCCAGCAGCTTAGGAGACAGGGGTTATCCTTTCTACGAGCAGTACTTC. Amino acids: CASSLGDRGYPFYEQYF.

DNA of the CDR3: TGCAGCGGATATCTCAGCTCTAACTATGGCTACACCTTC. This gives the protein CSGYLSSNYGYTF. This chain uses TRBV29-1 with TRBJ1-2; D gene ambiguous. With 7 bases removed from V and 0 bases from J, the gap between germline ends came to 12 bases. The germline V gene has CDR1 SQVTM and CDR2 ANQGSEA. CDR3 length equals 13 residues.

The rearrangement links TRBV4-2 to TRBJ2-2; 10 nucleotides agree with TRBD2. V dropped 0 bases and J dropped 4; count of bases not matched to a gene: 8. Germline CDR1 reads LGHNA; CDR2 reads YNFKEQ. The CDR3 totals 18 residues. CDR3 region: CASSQDPSGRGGTGELFF. CDR3 DNA sequence: TGTGCCAGCAGCCAAGACCCTAGCGGGAGAGGGGGCACCGGGGAGCTGTTTTTT.

In its sample, this clone was seen a few times. The rearrangement uses TRBV7-9 and TRBJ2-7; the D gene is possibly TRBD2 (5 bases). Per germline, CDR1 SEHNR and CDR2 FQNEAQ (reference sequence). V was cut by 2 bases and J by 0 bases, with 14 bases left in between. CDR3 length: 16 amino acids. The CDR3 region has the DNA TGTGCCAGCAGCTTAACGGCGGGTTATTTCTCCTACGAGCAGTACTTC. The encoded protein is CASSLTAGYFSYEQYF.

The rearrangement joins TRBV6-1 to TRBJ1-5; D not resolved. CDR1 MNHNS and CDR2 SASEGT come from the germline V gene. The CDR3 spans 13 residues. Trimming pared 3 bases from V and 7 bases from J, leaving 10 bases between. The CDR3 sequence is CASSDQLVQPQHF. CDR3 sequence (DNA): TGTGCCAGCAGTGACCAGCTAGTCCAGCCCCAGCATTTT.

This sequence joins TRBV30 and TRBJ2-1, with D maybe TRBD2 (6 bases). Germline V lookup: CDR1 GTSNPN, CDR2 SVGIG (reference sequence). The CDR3 sequence is 15 residues long. The ends were cut back, 3 bases at V and 1 base at J, with 13 bases in the middle. The CDR3 bases are TGTGCCTGGAGCGTTTTTGCGGGATCCTACAATGAGCAGTTCTTC. Amino acids: CAWSVFAGSYNEQFF.